This entry lists 20 T cell receptor beta chains sequenced from one sample in a study of vaccination effects on CD4 cells after COVID-19. When around ten days of culture had elapsed, CD4+ T cells were isolated. It was two doses of either the BNT162b2 or mRNA-1273 vaccine that participants received. Some clones are missing from TCRdb's copy, which holds only in-frame ones; the method was immunoSEQ multiplex PCR. The table includes 72,000 or so clones, around 70% detected once. Antigens of these TCRs are unknown. The sequenced sample was CD4+ T cells from PBMCs cultured without peptide, obtained after COVID-19 vaccination. The receptors were gathered from a human donor who received a COVID-19 vaccine.

This rearrangement joins TRBV19 to TRBJ1-6, with D tentatively TRBD1 (5 bases). The germline V gene encodes CDR1 LNHDA and CDR2 SQIVND (reference sequence). The CDR3 consists of 13 residues. The V end lost 3 bases, the J end lost 8 bases, and 8 bases lay between the germline ends. The CDR3 protein is CASSMGPDSPLHF. DNA for the CDR3: TGTGCCAGTAGTATGGGGCCGGATTCACCCCTCCACTTT.

The chain carries TRBV21-1 and TRBJ2-3; the listed D gene, TRBD2, was not tested against the DNA. TRBV21-1 is recorded as a pseudogene. The CDR3 covers 18 residues. CDR3: CASSPLNSGGANTDTQYF. The CDR3 DNA reads TGTGCCAGCAGCCCGCTTAATAGCGGGGGAGCTAACACAGATACGCAGTATTTT.

The chain has TRBV6-5 and TRBJ1-5, with D possibly being TRBD1 (5 bases). V was shortened by 5 bases and J by 0 bases, with 8 bases between the two germline ends. The V gene's germline CDR1 is MNHEY and CDR2 SVGAGI. There are 14 residues in the CDR3. CDR3: CASSRDGSNQPQHF. In DNA, the CDR3 is TGTGCCAGCAGTCGGGACGGTAGCAATCAGCCCCAGCATTTT.

The chain recombines TRBV3-1 (or the pseudogene TRBV3-2) with TRBJ2-3, with a weak D call TRBD2 (6 bases). From germline, CDR1 is LGHDT and CDR2 YNNKEL (reference sequence). Trimming removed 4 bases from V and 6 bases from J, with 11 bases in between. The CDR3 is 13 amino acids. CDR3 DNA: TGTGCCAGCAGCCGACGGGGGTCTGATACGCAGTATTTT. This gives the protein CASSRRGSDTQYF.

This sequence joins TRBV27 and TRBJ2-5, with 7 bases aligning to TRBD2. Trimming took 5 bases from V and 5 from J; bases not matched to a gene: 11. Germline CDR1 and CDR2: MNHEY and SMNVEV (reference sequence). This CDR3 contains 15 residues. CDR3: CASSPGTTSVETQYF. CDR3 in DNA: TGTGCCAGCAGTCCCGGGACTACTTCTGTGGAGACCCAGTACTTC.

This sequence joins TRBV24-1 and TRBJ2-2; TRBD1 is a possible D gene (5 bases). The germline CDR1 and CDR2 sequences are KGHDR and SFDVKD. Trimming left V 4 bases short and J 3 bases short, with 11 bases between. This CDR3 region has 15 residues. The CDR3 loop reads CATSEAGSDTGELFF. The CDR3 DNA reads as TGTGCCACCAGTGAGGCAGGGTCAGACACCGGGGAGCTGTTTTTT.

The chain uses TRBV6-5 and TRBJ1-2, with 7 bases identical to TRBD1. Unmatched junction bases numbered 7, after V lost 7 bases and J lost 8 bases. Germline V gives CDR1 MNHEY, CDR2 SVGAGI. The length of the CDR3 is 12 residues. CDR3 sequence reads: CASTQAGGGYTF. The CDR3 DNA reads as TGTGCCAGCACCCAAGCAGGGGGAGGCTACACCTTC.

The genes are TRBV2 and TRBJ1-6; D not certain. The germline V and J ends were trimmed by 4 bases and 10 bases, with 11 bases remaining between them. Per the germline V gene, CDR1 is SNHLY and CDR2 is FYNNEI. This CDR3 is built from 13 residues. CDR3 residues: CASSGYPGSPLHF. The DNA of the CDR3 is TGTGCCAGCAGTGGATATCCGGGGTCACCCCTCCACTTT.

The chain has TRBV6-4 and TRBJ2-7; 12 bases match TRBD2. The CDR3 sequence is 15 residues long. Trimming at V came to 7 bases and at J to 3 bases, leaving 7 bases not matched to a gene. Germline values: CDR1 MRHNA, CDR2 SNTAGT. The CDR3 region has the DNA TGTGCCAGCATATCAAGACTAGCGGGGGTCTACGAGCAGTACGTC. This codes for CASISRLAGVYEQYV.

This clone was seen once. This sequence joins TRBV7-9 and TRBJ2-3, with a weak D call TRBD2 (6 bases). This CDR3 spans 15 amino acids. Trimming stripped 7 bases from V and 2 bases from J, with 16 bases between. Germline assignment: CDR1 SEHNR and CDR2 FQNEAQ (reference sequence). CDR3 in amino acids: CASIENGGTTDTQYF. The CDR3 bases are TGTGCCAGCATCGAGAACGGGGGAACCACAGATACGCAGTATTTT.

The chain couples TRBV19 to TRBJ2-5; no definite D call. Germline V lookup: CDR1 LNHDA, CDR2 SQIVND (reference sequence). The CDR3 extends over 14 amino acids. The V end was cut by 9 bases, the J end by 7 bases, with 21 bases between. This CDR3 is CASGGRATSGTQYF. In DNA form, the CDR3 reads TGTGCCAGCGGTGGACGAGCGACGTCGGGGACCCAGTACTTC. The full variable domain, completed using reference TRBV19 and TRBJ2-5, is DGGITQSPKYLFRKEGQNVTLSCEQNLNHDAMYWYRQDPGQGLRLIYYSQIVNDFQKGDIAEGYSVSREKKESFPLTVTSAQKNPTAFYLCASGGRATSGTQYFGPGTRLLVL.

The DNA for the CDR3 is TGTGCCAGTAGTACCGGACGGAACAATCAGCCCCAGCATTTT. As protein: CASSTGRNNQPQHF. This chain uses TRBV19 with TRBJ1-5; D is uncertain. The CDR3 is 14 residues long. The V gene lost 4 bases and the J gene lost 3 bases, with 10 bases spanning the gap. Germline V gene lookup returns CDR1 LNHDA and CDR2 SQIVND (reference sequence).

The rearrangement joins TRBV2 to TRBJ2-7; 10 nucleotides agree with TRBD2. V shed 7 bases, J shed 3 bases, and the junction held 9 bases outside the gene matches. The germline V gene encodes CDR1 SNHLY and CDR2 FYNNEI. This CDR3 spans 15 amino acids. CDR3 loop: CASKLAGGLSYEQYV. CDR3 nucleotides: TGTGCCAGCAAATTAGCGGGGGGCCTAAGCTACGAGCAGTACGTC.

The chain joins TRBV7-3 to TRBJ1-1; 7 nucleotides match TRBD1. This CDR3 contains 14 residues. The germline CDR1 and CDR2 sequences are SGHTA and FQGTGA. J was trimmed by 6 bases and V by 2 bases; bases with no gene match: 6. As DNA, the CDR3 is TGTGCCAGCAGCTTAGGATTAACAGGGGCTGAAGCTTTCTTT. Translated: CASSLGLTGAEAFF.

The rearrangement joins TRBV5-6 to TRBJ2-4; a possible D gene is TRBD2 (5 bases). Germline CDR1 reads SGHDT; CDR2 reads YYEEEE. Trimming took 1 base from V and 0 from J, leaving 11 bases between them. The CDR3 spans 16 residues. CDR3 in DNA: TGTGCCAGCAGCTTGATCGGGAAACCAGCCAAAAACATTCAGTACTTC. Its protein is CASSLIGKPAKNIQYF.

The chain employs TRBV24-1 and TRBJ2-5; maybe TRBD1 (5 bases). The CDR3 is 14 residues long. Germline V gene lookup returns CDR1 KGHDR and CDR2 SFDVKD. V lost 4 bases to trimming and J lost 1 base, with 9 bases between them. CDR3 protein: CATSERGTQETQYF. The DNA for the CDR3 is TGTGCCACCAGTGAAAGGGGCACCCAAGAGACCCAGTACTTC.

The rearrangement links TRBV4-3 to TRBJ2-3; 8 nucleotides align to TRBD2. Germline CDR1 reads LGHNA; CDR2 reads YSLEER. The V gene end was trimmed by 8 bases and the J gene end by 4 bases; junction bases not matched to a gene: 8. The CDR3 extends over 14 amino acids. The CDR3 sequence: CASGWTGGPDTQYF. CDR3 bases: TGCGCCAGCGGGTGGACGGGAGGGCCAGATACGCAGTATTTT.

In its sample, this clone was seen a few times. This chain joins TRBV4-1 and TRBJ2-2, with a tentative D call TRBD2 (6 bases). The ends were cut back, 2 bases at V and 1 base at J, with 8 bases in the middle. Germline V gene lookup returns CDR1 MGHRA and CDR2 YSYEKL. This CDR3 is built from 15 residues. The CDR3 sequence is CASSQLGLNTGELFF. The CDR3 DNA reads as TGCGCCAGCAGCCAATTGGGACTGAACACCGGGGAGCTGTTTTTT.

The chain uses TRBV5-1 and TRBJ1-2; 12 bases fit TRBD1. V shed 6 bases, J shed 10 bases, and the junction held 16 bases outside the gene matches. The CDR3 runs to 16 residues. Germline V gene data show CDR1 as SGHRS and CDR2 as YFSETQ. The chain's CDR3 is CASTLGTGGVGRHYTF. CDR3 DNA: TGCGCCAGCACACTCGGGACAGGGGGCGTAGGGCGCCACTACACCTTC.

V gene TRBV12-3 or TRBV12-4 combines with J gene TRBJ2-1, with D unresolved. Trimming cost V 6 bases and J 3 bases, with 9 bases left between them. This CDR3 spans 13 amino acids. In DNA, the CDR3 is TGTGCCAGCAGAACACAAGACTACAATGAGCAGTTCTTC. It codes for CASRTQDYNEQFF.